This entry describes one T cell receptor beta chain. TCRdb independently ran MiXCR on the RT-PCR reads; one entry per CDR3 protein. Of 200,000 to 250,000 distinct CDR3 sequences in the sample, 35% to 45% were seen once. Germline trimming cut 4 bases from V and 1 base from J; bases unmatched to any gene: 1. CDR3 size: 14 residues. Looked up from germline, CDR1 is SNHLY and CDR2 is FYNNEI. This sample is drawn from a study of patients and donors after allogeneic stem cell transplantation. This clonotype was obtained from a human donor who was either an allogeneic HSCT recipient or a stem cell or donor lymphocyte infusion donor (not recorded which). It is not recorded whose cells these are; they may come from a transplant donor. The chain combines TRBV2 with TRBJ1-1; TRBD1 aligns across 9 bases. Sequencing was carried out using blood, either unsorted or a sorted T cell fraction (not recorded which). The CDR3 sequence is CASSGQGGNTEAFF. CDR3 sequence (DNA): TGTGCCAGCAGTGGACAGGGGGGGAACACTGAAGCTTTCTTT.